This T cell receptor beta chain was found in a study of Ad26.COV2.S vaccination and SARS-CoV-2 variants. Treatment here: about 20 received Ad26.COV2.S at low or high dose, single or two shots; 5 received placebo; per-sample allocation not given. Samples came from day 63 after the first vaccine or placebo injection. Method: immunoSEQ multiplex PCR; TCRdb's copy keeps in-frame clones and lacks some. The sample holds 300,000 to 400,000 clones, roughly 84% seen once. The CDR3 is 13 amino acids. The germline V gene encodes CDR1 SGHAT and CDR2 FQNNGV. The V and J ends lost 1 base and 16 bases respectively, with 17 bases between them. This clone was picked up one time.

The chain has TRBV11-2 and TRBJ2-1; a possible D gene is TRBD1 (6 bases). The sequenced sample was peripheral blood, obtained in a trial of Ad26.COV2.S vaccine versus placebo. This TCR derives from a person between 18 and 60 years old who received the Ad26.COV2.S COVID-19 vaccine or a placebo. For the CDR3, the DNA is TGTGCCAGCAGCTTAGCAAGGGGGAGTCGCGCTTTCTTC. Translation: CASSLARGSRAFF.